The 29 T cell receptor beta chains listed next were all sequenced from one sample in a study of shared clonotypes between healthy human individuals. Libraries were prepared by immunoSEQ multiplex PCR; TCRdb keeps only in-frame clonotypes and omits some of them. The profile shows 450,000 to 650,000 clones, about 80% of them singletons. Sequenced material: PBMCs. These receptors all come from a woman between 35 and 50 years old in good health. Some clones in this sample may be carry-over from other donors' samples.

This clone was observed a few times. This chain links TRBV4-2 with TRBJ2-7, with 7 nucleotides matching TRBD2. Germline values: CDR1 LGHNA, CDR2 YNFKEQ. CDR3 size: 14 residues. With V trimmed by 4 bases and J by 2 bases, 5 bases remained unmatched. The CDR3 DNA is TGTGCCAGCAGCCCCGTAGCGGGTGCCTACGAGCAGTACTTC. It is translated as CASSPVAGAYEQYF.

The rearrangement joins TRBV5-1 to TRBJ2-5; no definite D call. CDR3 length: 15 residues. Germline-derived CDR1 and CDR2 are SGHRS and YFSETQ. V dropped 4 bases and J dropped 7 bases, with 20 bases sitting between them. Here the CDR3 reads CASSRFSGRTGTQYF. CDR3 in DNA: TGCGCCAGCAGCCGTTTCTCCGGTCGAACGGGGACCCAGTACTTC.

The rearrangement links TRBV27 to TRBJ2-7; 12 bases line up with TRBD1. There are 17 residues in the CDR3. Germline V gene sequence: CDR1 MNHEY, CDR2 SMNVEV (reference sequence). The V segment lost 2 bases and the J segment 2 bases; nucleotides outside the gene matches: 7. The CDR3 region is CASSLVGQGAKAYEQYF. In nucleotides, the CDR3 is TGTGCCAGCAGTTTAGTGGGACAGGGGGCCAAAGCCTACGAGCAGTACTTC.

This chain joins TRBV28 and TRBJ1-5; the match to TRBD1 covers 9 bases. The V gene's germline CDR1 is MDHEN and CDR2 SYDVKM. V dropped 5 bases and J dropped 1; count of bases not matched to a gene: 6. The CDR3 is 16 residues long. The CDR3 loop is CASSGQGRLSNQPQHF. CDR3 DNA sequence: TGTGCCAGCAGTGGACAGGGGAGATTGAGCAATCAGCCCCAGCATTTT.

This rearrangement joins TRBV30 to TRBJ2-3, with 9 bases fitting TRBD2. V shed 5 bases and J 7 bases; nucleotides not matched to a gene: 13. The CDR3 sequence is 15 residues long. Germline V lookup: CDR1 GTSNPN, CDR2 SVGIG (reference sequence). For the CDR3, the DNA is TGTGCCTGGGGTGGGACTAGCTTAGGGGGAAATACGCAGTATTTT. Its protein product is CAWGGTSLGGNTQYF.

This clone has more than one count but fewer than ten. The rearrangement links TRBV30 to TRBJ1-1; 8 nucleotides match TRBD1. The CDR3 loop spans 12 amino acids. The J segment lost 5 bases and the V segment lost 5 bases, leaving 4 bases of the junction unmatched. The germline V gene encodes CDR1 GTSNPN and CDR2 SVGIG (reference sequence). The CDR3 DNA reads as TGTGCCTGGGGACAGGGTCGGACTGAAGCTTTCTTT. Translation: CAWGQGRTEAFF.

The gene calls are TRBV25-1 and TRBJ1-5; the match to TRBD1 covers 8 bases. V shed 6 bases, J shed 6 bases, and the junction held 7 bases outside the gene matches. CDR3 length equals 14 residues. CDR1 and CDR2 (germline): MGHDK, SYGVNS. The CDR3 loop reads CASRGQGAIQPQHF. The CDR3, as DNA: TGTGCCAGCAGGGGTCAGGGGGCAATTCAGCCCCAGCATTTT.

This chain connects TRBV5-1 to TRBJ1-1, with 7 bases fitting TRBD1. Germline lookup yields CDR1 SGHRS and CDR2 YFSETQ. The V segment lost 2 bases and the J segment 7 bases; nucleotides outside the gene matches: 8. The CDR3 spans 14 residues. The CDR3 bases are TGCGCCAGCAGCTTACCGACAGGGAGTGTTGAAGCTTTCTTT. Residues: CASSLPTGSVEAFF.

In the case of this clone: A far bigger clonotype differs at one base, so this is likely a read error. The chain joins TRBV30 to TRBJ1-2; TRBD1 matches 8 bases. With V trimmed by 1 base and J by 8 bases, 6 bases remained unmatched. Germline CDR1 and CDR2: GTSNPN and SVGIG (reference sequence). This CDR3 is 13 amino acids long. This CDR3 is CAWSADRAKGYTF. In DNA, the CDR3 is TGTGCCTGGAGTGCGGACAGGGCAAAAGGCTACACCTTC.

On this clone itself: Just one base apart from a much larger clone, this may be a read error. Additional DNA sequences in this sample encode the identical CDR3. This chain uses TRBV29-1 with TRBJ1-1; D not resolved. Germline V gene lookup returns CDR1 SQVTM and CDR2 ANQGSEA. The V end lost 4 bases, the J end lost 1 base, and 10 bases lay between the germline ends. The CDR3 has 13 amino acids. The CDR3 DNA follows: TGCAGCGTTGCATTTGGTCCGAACACTGAAGCTTTCTTT. Translating gives CSVAFGPNTEAFF. Variable domain in full (rest from reference TRBV29-1 and TRBJ1-1): SAVISQKPSRDICQRGTSLTIQCQVDSQVTMMFWYRQQPGQSLTLIATANQGSEATYESGFVIDKFPISRPNLTFSTLTVSNMSPEDSSIYLCSVAFGPNTEAFFGQGTRLTVV.

The CDR3 loop is CASSPQPGLTQETQYF. CDR3 nucleotides: TGTGCCAGCAGCCCACAGCCGGGACTAACACAAGAGACCCAGTACTTC. This sequence joins TRBV9 and TRBJ2-5; 7 bases agree with TRBD2. This CDR3 spans 16 amino acids. The germline gives CDR1 SGDLS, CDR2 YYNGEE. V trimming: 4 bases; J trimming: 2 bases; junction bases outside the gene matches: 11.

The rearrangement links TRBV6-5 to TRBJ1-4; TRBD1 is a possible D gene (6 bases). Trimming pared 6 bases from V and 3 bases from J, leaving 11 bases between. Germline-derived CDR1 and CDR2 are MNHEY and SVGAGI. The CDR3 length is 14 residues. The DNA for the CDR3 is TGTGCCAGCAGCAGGGGATACGCTAATGAAAAACTGTTTTTT. Encoded protein: CASSRGYANEKLFF.

The chain joins TRBV27 to TRBJ2-1, with D possibly called TRBD1 or TRBD2 (5 bases each). Germline V CDR1 and CDR2: MNHEY, SMNVEV (reference sequence). The ends were cut back, 7 bases at V and 9 bases at J, with 22 bases in the middle. The CDR3 runs 15 residues. Written as DNA, the CDR3 is TGTGCCAGCACCCCCGGGGCTAGTTTTCATGTTGAGCAGTTCTTC. It codes for CASTPGASFHVEQFF.

This clone was picked up one time. The chain is built from TRBV6-1 and TRBJ2-5; weak D call: TRBD1 (6 bases). V dropped 8 bases and J dropped 4 bases, with 8 bases sitting between them. The CDR3 extends over 11 amino acids. Germline assignment: CDR1 MNHNS and CDR2 SASEGT. CDR3 sequence (DNA): TGTGCCAGCCGGGACATAGAGACCCAGTACTTC. Translated: CASRDIETQYF.

About this clone itself: This likely reflects a read error, since a far larger clone is one base away. The genes are TRBV10-3 and TRBJ1-5; D possibly corresponds to TRBD1 (6 bases). Between the trimmed V and J ends, which lost 8 bases and 3 bases, there was a span of 11 bases. Germline values: CDR1 ENHRY, CDR2 SYGVKD. The CDR3 consists of 13 residues. The CDR3 here is CAIGRDNNQPQHF. The CDR3 DNA reads as TGTGCCATCGGCCGGGACAACAATCAGCCCCAGCATTTT.

The chain carries TRBV5-1 and TRBJ2-7; tentatively, D is TRBD2 (6 bases). In germline, CDR1 is SGHRS, CDR2 YFSETQ. Between the trimmed V and J ends, which lost 3 bases and 5 bases, there was a span of 15 bases. The CDR3 has 14 residues. The CDR3 spells CASSSGTPGDEQYF. The DNA of the CDR3 is TGCGCCAGCAGCTCCGGGACTCCGGGCGACGAGCAGTACTTC.

This clone appeared a few times. At one end the junction does not follow the germline gene, possibly because of a read error. The V gene is TRBV30, the J gene TRBJ2-7; a possible D gene is TRBD2 (6 bases). In germline, CDR1 is GTSNPN, CDR2 SVGIG (reference sequence). This CDR3 region has 10 residues. CDR3 DNA: TGTGCCTTTGGGGGGTTCGAGAAGTACTTC. Its protein is CAFGGFEKYF.

The chain links TRBV11-1 to TRBJ2-3; a weak D match, TRBD1 (5 bases). V was cut by 5 bases and J by 3 bases, with 9 bases left in between. There are 13 residues in the CDR3. Germline CDR1 and CDR2: SGHAT and FQDESV (reference sequence). DNA of the CDR3: TGTGCCAGCAGCCAGGGCTGGACAGATACGCAGTATTTT. The encoded protein is CASSQGWTDTQYF.

The chain joins TRBV30 to TRBJ2-7, with D uncertain. V lost 2 bases, J lost 6 bases, and 11 bases lay in between. Per germline, CDR1 GTSNPN and CDR2 SVGIG (reference sequence). This CDR3 has 12 amino acids. Here the CDR3 DNA reads TGTGCCTGGAGTCTCCCTTTTGGCGAGCAGTACTTC. Its protein product is CAWSLPFGEQYF.

This rearrangement joins TRBV28 to TRBJ2-7; D may match TRBD1 or TRBD2 (5 bases each). CDR1 is MDHEN, CDR2 SYDVKM, per germline. The CDR3 spans 16 residues. V lost 6 bases to trimming and J lost 0 bases, with 18 bases between them. The CDR3 region has the DNA TGTGCCAGCAGACGACCCCGAGGGGACGGCTCCTACGAGCAGTACTTC. Its protein product is CASRRPRGDGSYEQYF.

J is TRBJ1-5 and V is TRBV29-1, with D possibly TRBD1 on 6 matching bases. Germline assignment: CDR1 SQVTM and CDR2 ANQGSEA. The CDR3 is 13 amino acids. The V end was cut by 4 bases, the J end by 5 bases, with 12 bases between. CDR3: CSVAGGRDQPQHF. The DNA of the CDR3 is TGCAGCGTTGCCGGGGGCAGGGATCAGCCCCAGCATTTT.

V and J are TRBV28 and TRBJ2-5; D possibly corresponds to TRBD2 (6 bases). The CDR3 covers 15 residues. Germline V gene sequence: CDR1 MDHEN, CDR2 SYDVKM. V dropped 3 bases and J dropped 5 bases, with 16 bases sitting between them. This chain's CDR3 is CASSFPGSRGETQYF. The DNA of the CDR3 is TGTGCCAGCAGTTTTCCCGGGAGTCGTGGGGAGACCCAGTACTTC.

This rearrangement joins TRBV27 to TRBJ1-2; weak D call: TRBD1 (5 bases). Between the trimmed V and J ends, which lost 6 bases and 4 bases, there was a span of 21 bases. The CDR3 is made up of 16 amino acids. CDR1 MNHEY and CDR2 SMNVEV come from the germline V gene (reference sequence). The DNA of the CDR3 is TGTGCCAGCAGCAAGAGGGACGCCCTCGGACTCTATGGCTACACCTTC. Residues: CASSKRDALGLYGYTF.

The chain uses TRBV2 and TRBJ2-6; no clear D. Trimming took off 7 bases at V and 0 bases at J, with 10 bases between the two ends. The germline gives CDR1 SNHLY, CDR2 FYNNEI. This CDR3 is built from 15 residues. The CDR3 sequence: CASNSFTSGANVLTF. In DNA, the CDR3 is TGTGCCAGCAATTCCTTCACCTCTGGGGCCAACGTCCTGACTTTC.

This clone has a handful of counts. This sample includes further DNA sequences coding for the same CDR3. V and J are TRBV11-2 and TRBJ1-1, with D hard to call. V was cut by 1 base and J by 0 bases, with 21 bases left in between. The germline gives CDR1 SGHAT, CDR2 FQNNGV. The CDR3 loop spans 19 amino acids. This chain's CDR3 is CASSLVGRWDTEMNTEAFF. CDR3 DNA sequence: TGTGCCAGCAGCTTAGTGGGTCGGTGGGATACAGAGATGAACACTGAAGCTTTCTTT.

The chain recombines TRBV5-6 with TRBJ1-2; TRBD1 agrees at 9 bases. The CDR3 has 13 amino acids. Looked up from germline, CDR1 is SGHDT and CDR2 is YYEEEE. V was pared by 0 bases and J by 11 bases, with 5 bases of the junction left unmatched. The CDR3 sequence: CASSLEQGARYTF. CDR3 coding DNA: TGTGCCAGCAGCTTGGAACAGGGGGCGCGTTACACCTTC.

The chain couples TRBV5-3 to TRBJ1-5; TRBD1 matches at 12 bases. TRBV5-3 is assigned to the ORF class and has an uncertain function. The CDR3 is made up of 14 amino acids. V lost 8 bases, J lost 3 bases, and 3 bases stayed unmatched. The CDR3 coding sequence is TGTGCCAGCGGGACAGGGGGCCTCAATCAGCCCCAGCATTTT. The encoded protein is CASGTGGLNQPQHF.

The chain combines TRBV6-5 with TRBJ2-5; D is unclear. Germline values: CDR1 MNHEY, CDR2 SVGAGI. The CDR3 totals 13 residues. Trimming took 5 bases from V and 1 from J, leaving 8 bases between them. In DNA form, the CDR3 reads TGTGCCAGCAGTATAGCCCCCCAAGAGACCCAGTACTTC. It is translated as CASSIAPQETQYF.

Comment on this clone: Other DNA sequences in the sample encode the same CDR3. V is TRBV5-1 and J is TRBJ2-5; TRBD2 matches at 10 bases. The CDR3 is made up of 15 amino acids. Per germline, CDR1 SGHRS and CDR2 YFSETQ. The V segment lost 0 bases and the J segment 3 bases; nucleotides outside the gene matches: 2. Here the CDR3 reads CASSLAGTSEETQYF. For the CDR3, the DNA is TGCGCCAGCAGCTTGGCCGGGACTAGCGAAGAGACCCAGTACTTC.